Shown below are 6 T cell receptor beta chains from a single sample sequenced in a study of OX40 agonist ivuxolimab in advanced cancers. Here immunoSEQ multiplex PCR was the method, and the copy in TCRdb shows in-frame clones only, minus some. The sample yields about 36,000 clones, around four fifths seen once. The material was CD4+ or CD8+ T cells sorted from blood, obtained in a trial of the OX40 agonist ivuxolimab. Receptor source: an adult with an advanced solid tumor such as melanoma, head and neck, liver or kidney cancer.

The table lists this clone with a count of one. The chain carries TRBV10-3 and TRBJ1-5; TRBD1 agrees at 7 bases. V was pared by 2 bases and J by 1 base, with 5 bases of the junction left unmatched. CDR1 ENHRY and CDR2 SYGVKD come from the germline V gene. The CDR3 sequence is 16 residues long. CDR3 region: CAISEPGTVSNQPQHF. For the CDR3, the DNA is TGTGCCATCAGTGAGCCAGGGACAGTAAGCAATCAGCCCCAGCATTTT.

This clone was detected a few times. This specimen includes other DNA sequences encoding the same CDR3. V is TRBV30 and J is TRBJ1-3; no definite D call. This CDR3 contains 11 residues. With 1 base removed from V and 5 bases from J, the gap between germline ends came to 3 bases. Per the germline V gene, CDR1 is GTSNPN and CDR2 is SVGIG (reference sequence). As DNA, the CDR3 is TGTGCCTGGAGTGACAGAAACACCATATATTTT. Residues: CAWSDRNTIYF.

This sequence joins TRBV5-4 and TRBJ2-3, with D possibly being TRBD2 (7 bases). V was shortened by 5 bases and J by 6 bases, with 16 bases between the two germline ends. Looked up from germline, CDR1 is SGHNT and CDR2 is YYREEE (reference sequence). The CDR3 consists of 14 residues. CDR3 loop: CASSSGGAGDTQYF. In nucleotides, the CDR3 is TGTGCCAGCAGTTCTGGGGGGGCGGGGGATACGCAGTATTTT.

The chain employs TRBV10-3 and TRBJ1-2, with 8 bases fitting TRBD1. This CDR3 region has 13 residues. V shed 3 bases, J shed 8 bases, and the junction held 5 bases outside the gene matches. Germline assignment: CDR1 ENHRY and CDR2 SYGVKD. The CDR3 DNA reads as TGTGCCATCAGTGACTCTAGGGACAGGGGCTACACCTTC. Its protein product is CAISDSRDRGYTF.

CDR3 DNA sequence: TGTGCCAGTAGCATTTCCGATCCGGGACAGGGAACCGGGGAGCTGTTTTTT. As protein: CASSISDPGQGTGELFF. The gene calls are TRBV19 and TRBJ2-2, with 9 bases matching TRBD1. V lost 6 bases to trimming and J lost 5 bases; unmatched junction nucleotides: 13. CDR3 length: 17 residues. Looked up from germline, CDR1 is LNHDA and CDR2 is SQIVND (reference sequence).

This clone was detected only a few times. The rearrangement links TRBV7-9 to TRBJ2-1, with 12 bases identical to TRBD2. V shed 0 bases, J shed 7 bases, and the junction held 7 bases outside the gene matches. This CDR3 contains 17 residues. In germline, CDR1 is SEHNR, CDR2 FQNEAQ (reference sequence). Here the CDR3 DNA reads TGTGCCAGCAGCTTAGCTCAACTAGCGGGGGGAGGGAATGAGCAGTTCTTC. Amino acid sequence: CASSLAQLAGGGNEQFF.